Listed here are 9 T cell receptor beta chains from one sample, sequenced in a study of T cell responses to AZD1222 COVID-19 vaccine. Produced via immunoSEQ multiplex PCR; TCRdb's table is partial and in-frame only. The sample lists 75,000 to 95,000 clones, roughly 81% occurring once. The specimen was peripheral blood, collected on day 0 of AZD1222 vaccination. The receptor set was obtained from an adult in good health.

The V and J genes are TRBV11-3 and TRBJ2-1, with D maybe TRBD1 (6 bases). The CDR3 extends over 15 amino acids. The V end was cut by 0 bases, the J end by 9 bases, with 15 bases between. The germline CDR1 and CDR2 sequences are SGHNT and YENEEA. The CDR3 bases are TGTGCCAGCAGCTTAGAACTAGGGGGTCGGCCTGAGCAGTTCTTC. Protein product: CASSLELGGRPEQFF.

The V gene is TRBV6-6, the J gene TRBJ1-2, with 7 positions matching TRBD1. The CDR3 has 13 amino acids. The germline V gene has CDR1 MNHNY and CDR2 SVGAGI (reference sequence). The junction had 4 bases not matched to a gene; V was cut back by 4 bases and J by 5 bases. The DNA for the CDR3 is TGTGCCAGCAGTTCAGGGGGGGTTTATGGCTACACCTTC. It is translated as CASSSGGVYGYTF.

The CDR3 reads CASSGQGNYGYTF. The CDR3 nucleotides read TGCGCCAGCAGCGGACAGGGAAACTATGGCTACACCTTC. V and J are TRBV5-1 and TRBJ1-2; 8 positions match TRBD1. The CDR3 is made up of 13 amino acids. The V gene end was trimmed by 4 bases and the J gene end by 2 bases; junction bases not matched to a gene: 1. Germline V gene lookup returns CDR1 SGHRS and CDR2 YFSETQ.

This clone was seen just once. The V gene is TRBV10-3, the J gene TRBJ2-2; D remains unclear. V dropped 11 bases and J dropped 1 base, with 8 bases sitting between them. Per germline, CDR1 ENHRY and CDR2 SYGVKD. This CDR3 region has 12 residues. The CDR3 spells CASQLNTGELFF. CDR3 in DNA: TGTGCCTCCCAGCTGAACACCGGGGAGCTGTTTTTT.

The CDR3 DNA reads as TGTGCCAGCAGTGGACAGTCCGTTAGCACTGAAGCTTTCTTT. Translated: CASSGQSVSTEAFF. The rearrangement joins TRBV2 to TRBJ1-1, with a possible D match to TRBD1 (5 bases). The CDR3 extends over 14 amino acids. V shed 4 bases and J shed 4 bases, with 13 bases lying between them. Germline-derived CDR1 and CDR2 are SNHLY and FYNNEI.

V gene TRBV7-6 combines with J gene TRBJ2-1; TRBD2 aligns across 13 bases. Trimming at V came to 5 bases and at J to 9 bases, leaving 10 bases not matched to a gene. The CDR3 has 16 residues. CDR1 and CDR2 (germline): SGHVS, FNYEAQ. The CDR3 DNA follows: TGTGCCAGCAGCGCCTTACTAGCGGGGGGGCTAGGTGAGCAGTTCTTC. Translated, it gives CASSALLAGGLGEQFF.

This clone was observed a few times. The chain carries TRBV6-2 or TRBV6-3 and TRBJ2-7; 7 bases are shared with TRBD1. The CDR3 has 15 amino acids. CDR1 and CDR2 (germline): MNHEY, SVGEGT. The junction had 9 bases not matched to a gene; V was cut back by 4 bases and J by 3 bases. CDR3 protein: CASSSPPTGDYEQYF. The CDR3 DNA reads TGTGCCAGCAGTTCTCCACCTACAGGGGACTACGAGCAGTACTTC.

The rearrangement links TRBV27 to TRBJ1-5; no definite D call. V gave up 4 bases and J gave up 0 bases, with 10 bases separating them. The CDR3 runs 15 residues. CDR1 is MNHEY, CDR2 SMNVEV, per germline (reference sequence). The CDR3 sequence: CASSSWTDSNQPQHF. The CDR3 DNA is TGTGCCAGCAGTTCATGGACGGATAGCAATCAGCCCCAGCATTTT.

The chain uses TRBV6-5 and TRBJ2-3; no clear D. This CDR3 comprises 15 residues. Per the germline V gene, CDR1 is MNHEY and CDR2 is SVGAGI. V was pared by 2 bases and J by 7 bases, with 16 bases between. The CDR3 DNA reads as TGTGCCAGCAGTTACGGCAGAGCACTCCTTTATACGCAGTATTTT. Amino acid sequence: CASSYGRALLYTQYF.